This TCR beta chain originates from a study of blood T cell repertoires in COVID-19. Study-wide background: Acute and convalescent COVID-19 samples came from the United States, Italy and Spain. Sample material is recorded as cDNA or gDNA derived from T cells, B-cell-depleted T cells, or PBMCs.

The authors' processing: How many nucleated cells were present was estimated from reference gene primer amplification. Method: immunoSEQ multiplex PCR; TCRdb's copy keeps in-frame clones and lacks some. That table gives V, J and clone size, and the DNA gave D and trimming. The data show approximately 240,000 clones, with around 84% seen just once and under 1.5% held by the top ten. This clone appeared once. The V end was cut by 2 bases, the J end by 3 bases, with 9 bases between. Germline CDR1 reads SGHRS; CDR2 reads YFSETQ. The CDR3 is made up of 14 amino acids. The sequencing input was peripheral blood. The chain employs TRBV5-1 and TRBJ1-3; no clear D. The sequence came from a woman in her forties who had recovered from COVID-19. The CDR3 region has the DNA TGCGCCAGCAGCTTCTCCCTTCGTGGAAACACCATATATTTT. This translates into CASSFSLRGNTIYF. Drawing the rest from reference TRBV5-1 and TRBJ1-3, the complete variable domain is KAGVTQTPRYLIKTRGQQVTLSCSPISGHRSVSWYQQTPGQGLQFLFEYFSETQRNKGNFPGRFSGRQFSNSRSEMNVSTLELGDSALYLCASSFSLRGNTIYFGEGSWLTVV.